This T cell receptor beta chain was identified in a study of chemoradiotherapy in HPV16-positive cancers. The CDR3 contains 13 residues. The trim removed 6 bases at V and 2 bases at J, leaving 1 base unmatched. Germline values: CDR1 SNHLY, CDR2 FYNNEI. Repertoires were generated with immunoSEQ multiplex PCR, while TCRdb's copy carries only in-frame clones and drops some. The table has several thousand clones, around 82% seen once. This clone was detected only a few times. Sample collection was performed from a patient who underwent chemoradiotherapy. V and J are TRBV2 and TRBJ1-2; TRBD1 matches 9 bases. The clonotype comes from a human donor with HPV-associated anogenital cancer. CDR3 sequence: CASRGTGNYGYTF. CDR3 coding DNA: TGTGCCAGCAGAGGGACAGGGAACTATGGCTACACCTTC. Looking up the rest from reference TRBV2 and TRBJ1-2 gives the full variable domain: EPEVTQTPSHQVTQMGQEVILRCVPISNHLYFYWYRQILGQKVEFLVSFYNNEISEKSEIFDDQFSVERPDGSNFTLKIRSTKLEDSAMYFCASRGTGNYGYTFGSGTRLTVV.